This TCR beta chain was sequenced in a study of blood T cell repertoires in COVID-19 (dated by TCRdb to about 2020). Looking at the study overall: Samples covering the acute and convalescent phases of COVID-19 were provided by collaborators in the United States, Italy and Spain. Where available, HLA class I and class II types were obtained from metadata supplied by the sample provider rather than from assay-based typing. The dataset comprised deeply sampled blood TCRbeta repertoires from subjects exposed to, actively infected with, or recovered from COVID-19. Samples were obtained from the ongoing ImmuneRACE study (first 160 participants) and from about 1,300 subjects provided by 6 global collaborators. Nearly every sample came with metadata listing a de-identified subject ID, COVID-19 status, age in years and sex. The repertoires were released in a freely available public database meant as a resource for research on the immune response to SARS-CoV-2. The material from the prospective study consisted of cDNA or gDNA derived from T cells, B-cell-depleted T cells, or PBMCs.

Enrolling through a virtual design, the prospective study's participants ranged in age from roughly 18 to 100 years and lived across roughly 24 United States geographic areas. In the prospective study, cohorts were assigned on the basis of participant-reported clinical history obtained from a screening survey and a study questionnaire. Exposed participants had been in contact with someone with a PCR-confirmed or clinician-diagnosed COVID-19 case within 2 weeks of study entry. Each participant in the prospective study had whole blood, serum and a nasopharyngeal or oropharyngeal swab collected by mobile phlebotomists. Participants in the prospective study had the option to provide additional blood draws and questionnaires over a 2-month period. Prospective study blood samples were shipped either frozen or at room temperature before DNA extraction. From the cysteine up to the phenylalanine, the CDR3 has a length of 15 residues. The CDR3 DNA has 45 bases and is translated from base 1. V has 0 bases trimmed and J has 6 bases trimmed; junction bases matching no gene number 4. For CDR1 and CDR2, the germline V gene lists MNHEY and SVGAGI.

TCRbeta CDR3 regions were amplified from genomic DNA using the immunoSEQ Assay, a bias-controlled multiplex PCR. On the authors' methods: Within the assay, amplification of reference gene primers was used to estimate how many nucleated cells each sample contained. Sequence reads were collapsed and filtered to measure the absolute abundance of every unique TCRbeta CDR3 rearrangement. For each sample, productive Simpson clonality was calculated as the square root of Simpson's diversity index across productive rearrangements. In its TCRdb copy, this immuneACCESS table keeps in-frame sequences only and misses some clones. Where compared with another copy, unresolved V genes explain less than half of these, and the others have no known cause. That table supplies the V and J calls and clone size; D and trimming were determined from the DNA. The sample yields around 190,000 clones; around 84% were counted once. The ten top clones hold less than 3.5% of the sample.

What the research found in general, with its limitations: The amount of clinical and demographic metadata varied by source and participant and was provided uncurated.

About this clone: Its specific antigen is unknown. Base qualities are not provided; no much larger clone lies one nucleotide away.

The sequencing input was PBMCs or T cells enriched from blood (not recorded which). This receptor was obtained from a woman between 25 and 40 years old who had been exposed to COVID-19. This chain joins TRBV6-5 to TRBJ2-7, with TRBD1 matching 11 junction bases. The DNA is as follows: TGTGCCAGCAGTTACTCACGGACAGGGGGCCCCGAGCAGTACTTC. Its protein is CASSYSRTGGPEQYF.